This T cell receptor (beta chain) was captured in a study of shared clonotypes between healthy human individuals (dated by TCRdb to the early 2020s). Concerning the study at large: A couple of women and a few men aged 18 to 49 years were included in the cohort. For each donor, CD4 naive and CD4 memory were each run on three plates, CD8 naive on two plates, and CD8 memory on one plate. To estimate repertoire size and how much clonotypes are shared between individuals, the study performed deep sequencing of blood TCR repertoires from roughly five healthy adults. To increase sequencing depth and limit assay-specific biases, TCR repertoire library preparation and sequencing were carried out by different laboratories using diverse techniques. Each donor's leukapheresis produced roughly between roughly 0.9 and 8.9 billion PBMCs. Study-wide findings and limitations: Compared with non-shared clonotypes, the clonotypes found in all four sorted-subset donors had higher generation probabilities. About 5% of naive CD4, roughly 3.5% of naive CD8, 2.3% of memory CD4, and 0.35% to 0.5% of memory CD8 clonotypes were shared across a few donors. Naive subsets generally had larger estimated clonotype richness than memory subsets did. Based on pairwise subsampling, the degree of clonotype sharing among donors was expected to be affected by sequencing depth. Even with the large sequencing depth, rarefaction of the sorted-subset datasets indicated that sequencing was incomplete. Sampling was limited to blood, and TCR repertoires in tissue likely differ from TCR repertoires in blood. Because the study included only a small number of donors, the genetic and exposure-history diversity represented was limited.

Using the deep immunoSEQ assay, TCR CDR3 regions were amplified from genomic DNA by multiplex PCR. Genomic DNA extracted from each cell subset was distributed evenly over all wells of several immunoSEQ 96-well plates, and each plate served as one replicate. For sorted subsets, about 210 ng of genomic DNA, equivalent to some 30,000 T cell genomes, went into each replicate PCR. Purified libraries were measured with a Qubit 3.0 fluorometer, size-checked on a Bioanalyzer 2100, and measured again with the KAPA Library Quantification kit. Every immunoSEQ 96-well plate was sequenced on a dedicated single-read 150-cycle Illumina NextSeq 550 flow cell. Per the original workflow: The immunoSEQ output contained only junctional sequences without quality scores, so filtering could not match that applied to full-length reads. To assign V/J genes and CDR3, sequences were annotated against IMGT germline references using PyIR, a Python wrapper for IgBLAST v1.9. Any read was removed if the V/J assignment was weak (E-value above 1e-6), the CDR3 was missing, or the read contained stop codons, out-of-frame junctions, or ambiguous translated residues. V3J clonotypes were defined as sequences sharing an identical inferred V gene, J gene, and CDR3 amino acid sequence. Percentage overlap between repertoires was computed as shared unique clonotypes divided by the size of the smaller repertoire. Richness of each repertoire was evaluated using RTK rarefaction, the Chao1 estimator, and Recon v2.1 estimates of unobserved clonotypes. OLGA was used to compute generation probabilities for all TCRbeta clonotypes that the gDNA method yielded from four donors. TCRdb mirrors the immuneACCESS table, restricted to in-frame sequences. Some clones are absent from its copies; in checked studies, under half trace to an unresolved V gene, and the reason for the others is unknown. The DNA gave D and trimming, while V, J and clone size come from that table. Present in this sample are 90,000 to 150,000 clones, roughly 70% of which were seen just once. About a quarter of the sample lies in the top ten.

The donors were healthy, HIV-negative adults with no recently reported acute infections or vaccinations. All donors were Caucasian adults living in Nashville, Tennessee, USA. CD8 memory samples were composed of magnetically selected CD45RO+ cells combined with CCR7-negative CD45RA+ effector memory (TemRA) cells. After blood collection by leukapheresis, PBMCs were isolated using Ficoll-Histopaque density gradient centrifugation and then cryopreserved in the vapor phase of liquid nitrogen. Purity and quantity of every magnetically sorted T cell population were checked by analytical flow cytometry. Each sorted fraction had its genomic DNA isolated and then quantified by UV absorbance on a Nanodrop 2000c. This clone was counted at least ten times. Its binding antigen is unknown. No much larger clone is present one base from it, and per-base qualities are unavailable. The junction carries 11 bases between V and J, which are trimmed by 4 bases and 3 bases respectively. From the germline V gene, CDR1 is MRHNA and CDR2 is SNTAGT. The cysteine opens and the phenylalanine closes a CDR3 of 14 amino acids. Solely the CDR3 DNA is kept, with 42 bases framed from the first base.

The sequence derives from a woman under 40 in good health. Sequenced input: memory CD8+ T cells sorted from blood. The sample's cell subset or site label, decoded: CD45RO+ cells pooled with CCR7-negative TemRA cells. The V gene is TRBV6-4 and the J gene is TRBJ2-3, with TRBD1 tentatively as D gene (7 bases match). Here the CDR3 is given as CASSAAGGTDTQYF. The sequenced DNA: TGTGCCAGCAGTGCAGCAGGGGGGACAGATACGCAGTATTTT.